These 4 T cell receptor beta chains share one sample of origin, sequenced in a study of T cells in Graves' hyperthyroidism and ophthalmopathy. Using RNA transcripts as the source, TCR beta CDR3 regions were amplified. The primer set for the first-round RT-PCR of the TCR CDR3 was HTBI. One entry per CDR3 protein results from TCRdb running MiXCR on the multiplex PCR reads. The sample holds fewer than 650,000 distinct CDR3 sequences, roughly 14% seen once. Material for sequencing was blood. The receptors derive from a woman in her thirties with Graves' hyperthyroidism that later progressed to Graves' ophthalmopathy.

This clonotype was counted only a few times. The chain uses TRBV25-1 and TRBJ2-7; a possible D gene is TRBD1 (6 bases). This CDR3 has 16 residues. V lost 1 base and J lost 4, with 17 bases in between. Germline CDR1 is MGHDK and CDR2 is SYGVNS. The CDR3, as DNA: TGTGCCAGCAGTGAATCCCCAGGTGGCAGGGGTTACGAGCAGTACTTC. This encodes CASSESPGGRGYEQYF.

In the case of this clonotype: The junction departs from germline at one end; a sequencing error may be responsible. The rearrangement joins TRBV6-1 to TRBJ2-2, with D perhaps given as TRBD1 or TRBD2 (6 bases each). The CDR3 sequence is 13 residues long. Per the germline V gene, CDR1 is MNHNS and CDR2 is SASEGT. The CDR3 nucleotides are TGTGCCAGCAGTAAGGGGGGTACCGGGGAGCCGTTTTTT. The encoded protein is CASSKGGTGEPFF.

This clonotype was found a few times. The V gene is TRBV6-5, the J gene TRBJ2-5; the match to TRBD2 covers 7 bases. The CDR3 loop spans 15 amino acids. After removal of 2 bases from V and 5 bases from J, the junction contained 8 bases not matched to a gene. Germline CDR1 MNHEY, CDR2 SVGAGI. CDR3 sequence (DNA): TGTGCCAGCAGTTACGCGGGGGTGGTGATCGAGACCCAGTACTTC. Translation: CASSYAGVVIETQYF.

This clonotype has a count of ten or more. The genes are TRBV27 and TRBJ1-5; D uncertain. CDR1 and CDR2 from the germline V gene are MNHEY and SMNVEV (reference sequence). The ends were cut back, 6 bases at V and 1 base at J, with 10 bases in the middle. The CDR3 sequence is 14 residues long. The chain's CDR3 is CASRSWESNQPQHF. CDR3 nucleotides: TGTGCCAGCAGATCGTGGGAGAGCAATCAGCCCCAGCATTTT.